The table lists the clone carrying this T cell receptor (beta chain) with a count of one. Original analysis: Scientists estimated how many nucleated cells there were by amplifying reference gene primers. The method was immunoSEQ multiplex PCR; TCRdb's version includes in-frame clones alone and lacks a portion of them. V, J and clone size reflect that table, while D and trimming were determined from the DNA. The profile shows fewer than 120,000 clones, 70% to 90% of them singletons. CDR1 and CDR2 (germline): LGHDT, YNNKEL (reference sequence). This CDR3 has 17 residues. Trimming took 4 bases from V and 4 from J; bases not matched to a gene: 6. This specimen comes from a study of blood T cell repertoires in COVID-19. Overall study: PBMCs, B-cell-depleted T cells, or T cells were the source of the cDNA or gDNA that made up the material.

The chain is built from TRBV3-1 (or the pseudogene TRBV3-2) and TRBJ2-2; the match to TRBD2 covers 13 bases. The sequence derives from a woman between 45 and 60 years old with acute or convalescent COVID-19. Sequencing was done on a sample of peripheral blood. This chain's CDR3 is CASSLGLAGVRTGELFF. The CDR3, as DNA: TGTGCCAGCAGCCTTGGACTAGCGGGAGTTCGCACCGGGGAGCTGTTTTTT.